These T cell receptor beta chains were read from a single sample in a study of cytomegalovirus exposure and HLA in healthy donors. Profiled with immunoSEQ multiplex PCR; TCRdb holds only in-frame clones, not every one. The sample records around 190,000 clones, 85% being singletons. Sequencing input: PBMCs. The source of these receptors is a man younger than 30 in good health and CMV-seropositive. Both conserved end residues are part of each CDR3. The order of the fields is clone size, V gene, J gene, D gene, CDR3 DNA, CDR3 protein. A D gene is named only where the DNA matches it firmly. Clone sizes are given selectively: once, few, many, or a class where the clone is expanded.

clone size: few
V gene: TRBV9
J gene: TRBJ1-2
D gene: -
CDR3 DNA: TGTGCCAGCAGCTCAACAGGGAAAAGCGGCTACACCTTC
CDR3 protein: CASSSTGKSGYTF

clone size: -
V gene: TRBV7-8
J gene: TRBJ1-3
D gene: -
CDR3 DNA: TGTGCCAGCAGCTCCACCTCAGGGCCAGGAAACACCATATATTTT
CDR3 protein: CASSSTSGPGNTIYF

clone size: once
V gene: TRBV7-3
J gene: TRBJ2-1
D gene: -
CDR3 DNA: TGTGCCAGCAGCTTCGTCGGGAGACCGGACGAGCAGTTCTTC
CDR3 protein: CASSFVGRPDEQFF

clone size: -
V gene: TRBV13
J gene: TRBJ2-1
D gene: -
CDR3 DNA: TGTGCCAGCAGCTTTTTAGGAGGTGAGCAGTTCTTC
CDR3 protein: CASSFLGGEQFF

clone size: -
V gene: TRBV28
J gene: TRBJ1-5
D gene: TRBD1
CDR3 DNA: TGTGCCAGCAGTTTAGGTGGGACAGGGAAGAGTCAGCCCCAGCATTTT
CDR3 protein: CASSLGGTGKSQPQHF

clone size: -
V gene: TRBV28
J gene: TRBJ2-1
D gene: -
CDR3 DNA: TGTGCCAGCAGCTTGGACACCCCTCTTGGGAATGAGCAGTTCTTC
CDR3 protein: CASSLDTPLGNEQFF

clone size: -
V gene: TRBV29-1
J gene: TRBJ2-1
D gene: -
CDR3 DNA: TGCAGCACCCGACAGGACCGCTACAATGAGCAGTTCTTC
CDR3 protein: CSTRQDRYNEQFF

clone size: -
V gene: TRBV9
J gene: TRBJ2-1
D gene: TRBD2
CDR3 DNA: TGTGCCAGCAGCGAAGCGGGGAACTACAATGAGCAGTTCTTC
CDR3 protein: CASSEAGNYNEQFF

clone size: few
V gene: TRBV4-1
J gene: TRBJ2-1
D gene: TRBD2
CDR3 DNA: TGCGCCAGCAGCCAAGAACTAGCGGGGGTGGATGAGCAGTTCTTC
CDR3 protein: CASSQELAGVDEQFF

clone size: -
V gene: TRBV6-5
J gene: TRBJ1-2
D gene: TRBD1
CDR3 DNA: TGTGCCAGCAGTTACACGGGACAGGGAGGCTATGGCTACACCTTC
CDR3 protein: CASSYTGQGGYGYTF

clone size: -
V gene: TRBV10-1
J gene: TRBJ2-5
D gene: TRBD2
CDR3 DNA: TGCGCCAGCAGTGAGTCGGGGGGGGAGACCCAGTACTTC
CDR3 protein: CASSESGGETQYF

clone size: -
V gene: TRBV6-5
J gene: TRBJ1-6
D gene: -
CDR3 DNA: TGTGCCAGCAGCTCGGGCGGGGGCTATTCACCCCTCCACTTT
CDR3 protein: CASSSGGGYSPLHF

clone size: -
V gene: TRBV19
J gene: TRBJ2-1
D gene: TRBD2
CDR3 DNA: TGTGCCAGTAGTCCCGCTAGCGGGGGGGCCTTGTTCTTC
CDR3 protein: CASSPASGGALFF

clone size: -
V gene: TRBV7-9
J gene: TRBJ2-2
D gene: TRBD1
CDR3 DNA: TGTGCCAGCAGCCCGGGACAGGGTCACACCGGGGAGCTGTTTTTT
CDR3 protein: CASSPGQGHTGELFF

clone size: -
V gene: TRBV9
J gene: TRBJ1-3
D gene: TRBD1
CDR3 DNA: TGTGCCAGCAGCGCCCAGGGACAGGGGTCCAATCCTGGAAACACCATATATTTT
CDR3 protein: CASSAQGQGSNPGNTIYF

clone size: -
V gene: TRBV19
J gene: TRBJ2-3
D gene: -
CDR3 DNA: TGTGCCAGCGACCAGGGATTCACAGATACGCAGTATTTT
CDR3 protein: CASDQGFTDTQYF

clone size: -
V gene: TRBV7-9
J gene: TRBJ2-1
D gene: TRBD2
CDR3 DNA: TGTGCCAGCAGCTTAGGTGGGACTATGGACAATGAGCAGTTCTTC
CDR3 protein: CASSLGGTMDNEQFF

clone size: -
V gene: TRBV5-1
J gene: TRBJ2-5
D gene: -
CDR3 DNA: TGCGCCAGCAGCTTGACTAGTCAAGAGACCCAGTACTTC
CDR3 protein: CASSLTSQETQYF

clone size: -
V gene: TRBV14
J gene: TRBJ1-2
D gene: TRBD1
CDR3 DNA: TGTGCCAGCAGCCAAGGACAGGGTAATGGCTACACCTTC
CDR3 protein: CASSQGQGNGYTF

clone size: -
V gene: TRBV29-1
J gene: TRBJ2-3
D gene: TRBD2
CDR3 DNA: TGCAGCGTGGCACGAGCGGGAGAAAGGACAGATACGCAGTATTTT
CDR3 protein: CSVARAGERTDTQYF

clone size: -
V gene: TRBV5-5
J gene: TRBJ2-7
D gene: -
CDR3 DNA: TGTGCCAGCAGCTTCCATGCAGGGAAGCCGATTTTC
CDR3 protein: CASSFHAGKPIF

clone size: -
V gene: TRBV7-9
J gene: TRBJ1-1
D gene: -
CDR3 DNA: TGTGCCAGCAGACCCCGTGGGGGGTCGAACACTGAAGCTTTCTTT
CDR3 protein: CASRPRGGSNTEAFF

clone size: -
V gene: TRBV15
J gene: TRBJ2-3
D gene: -
CDR3 DNA: TGTGCCACCAGCAGAGGTGGGAGCGGAACTAGCACAGATACGCAGTATTTT
CDR3 protein: CATSRGGSGTSTDTQYF

clone size: -
V gene: TRBV5-1
J gene: TRBJ2-2
D gene: -
CDR3 DNA: TGCGCCAGCAGCCGACGCACAGACACCGGGGAGCTGTTTTTT
CDR3 protein: CASSRRTDTGELFF

clone size: once
V gene: TRBV28
J gene: TRBJ2-7
D gene: TRBD1
CDR3 DNA: TGTGCCAGCAGCGCTGAGGGACAGGGGGCATACGAGCAGTACTTC
CDR3 protein: CASSAEGQGAYEQYF